This T cell receptor (beta chain) derives from a study of T-cell reconstitution after alpha-beta-depleted transplantation in children. Molecular barcoding with unique molecular identifiers was used for the TCRbeta library. TCRdb fed the PCR reads into MiXCR, producing one record per CDR3 protein. Found here are 200,000 to 300,000 distinct CDR3 sequences, around 8% of them singletons; the top ten hold approximately 6%. This clonotype was observed at least ten times. V was cut by 0 bases and J by 3 bases, with 6 bases left in between. The CDR3 runs 14 residues. The chain recombines TRBV12-3 or TRBV12-4 with TRBJ1-5; D is unclear. Sequenced material: PBMCs, mostly from graft donor cells, taken 180 days after TCRalphabeta/CD19-depleted stem cell transplant. The sequence was obtained from a male patient younger than 18 who had a stem cell transplant for acute lymphoblastic leukemia, so the T cells may come from the graft donor. CDR3 DNA sequence: TGTGCCAGCAGTTTAGCCAGGATCAATCAGCCCCAGCATTTT. Translated, it gives CASSLARINQPQHF.